This T cell receptor beta chain comes out of a study of blood T cell repertoires in COVID-19. On the study more broadly: From the United States, Italy and Spain came samples of acute and convalescent COVID-19. In each case, the material was cDNA or gDNA derived from T cells, B-cell-depleted T cells, or PBMCs.

Per the original data handling: Reference gene primers were amplified, and this amplification served to estimate nucleated cell counts. This table comes from immunoSEQ multiplex PCR, and its TCRdb copy is limited to in-frame clones, with some not included. V and J calls and clone size follow that table, whereas D and trimming were derived from the DNA. Among about 150,000 clones listed, around 89% were seen once. CDR1 is LNHDA, CDR2 SQIVND, per germline (reference sequence). This CDR3 has 14 amino acids. Trimming pared 3 bases from V and 1 base from J, leaving 9 bases between. The receptor was isolated from a man in his fifties or sixties with active or convalescent COVID-19. Material: peripheral blood. V and J are TRBV19 and TRBJ1-1, with D hard to call. CDR3 in amino acids: CASSIGEQNTEAFF. CDR3 DNA: TGTGCCAGTAGTATCGGGGAACAGAACACTGAAGCTTTCTTT.